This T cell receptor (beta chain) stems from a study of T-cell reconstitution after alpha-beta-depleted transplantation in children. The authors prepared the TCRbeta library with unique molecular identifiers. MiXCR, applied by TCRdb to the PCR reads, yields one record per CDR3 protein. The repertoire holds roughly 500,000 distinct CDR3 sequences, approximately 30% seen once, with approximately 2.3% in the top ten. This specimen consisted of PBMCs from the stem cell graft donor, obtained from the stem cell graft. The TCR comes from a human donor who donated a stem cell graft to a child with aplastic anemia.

The CDR3 region has the DNA TGTGCCAGCAGCCCCACCGCAGGCATCTCTGGGGCCAACGTCCTGACTTTC. Amino acids: CASSPTAGISGANVLTF. The chain joins TRBV12-3 or TRBV12-4 to TRBJ2-6; D is undetermined. CDR3 size: 17 residues. With 6 bases removed from V and 0 bases from J, the gap between germline ends came to 15 bases.